The 11 T cell receptor beta chains below come from one sample, sequenced in a study of blood T cell repertoires in COVID-19. Sequencing was performed with immunoSEQ multiplex PCR; in TCRdb, only in-frame clones are kept and a portion is missing. The sample shows about 92,000 clones, around 85% of them seen only once. Sequenced material: peripheral blood. These TCRs come from a man at least 80 years old with acute or convalescent COVID-19.

The rearrangement links TRBV28 to TRBJ2-7, with 7 bases aligning to TRBD2. The CDR3 extends over 12 amino acids. Germline-derived CDR1 and CDR2 are MDHEN and SYDVKM. V shed 8 bases, J shed 7 bases, and the junction held 8 bases outside the gene matches. CDR3 in DNA: TGTGCCAGCCGTACGGCGGGGGAGGAGCAGTACTTC. Amino acids: CASRTAGEEQYF.

The chain uses TRBV5-1 and TRBJ2-2; 11 positions agree with TRBD1. CDR1 and CDR2 (germline): SGHRS, YFSETQ. The CDR3 totals 18 residues. The V segment lost 1 base and the J segment 5 bases; nucleotides outside the gene matches: 10. CDR3 region: CASSLLGPGTGGTGELFF. In DNA form, the CDR3 reads TGCGCCAGCAGCTTGCTGGGCCCTGGGACAGGGGGTACCGGGGAGCTGTTTTTT.

The chain recombines TRBV29-1 with TRBJ1-1; 8 positions match TRBD1. CDR3 length: 12 residues. The germline CDR1 and CDR2 sequences are SQVTM and ANQGSEA. Trimming at V came to 6 bases and at J to 4 bases, leaving 4 bases not matched to a gene. The CDR3 DNA is TGCAGCGTCCGACAGGGGCTCACTGAAGCTTTCTTT. Translated, it gives CSVRQGLTEAFF.

V is TRBV13 and J is TRBJ2-7; 13 bases line up with TRBD2. The V gene's germline CDR1 is PRHDT and CDR2 FYEKMQ (reference sequence). The CDR3 sequence is 15 residues long. The V gene end was trimmed by 5 bases and the J gene end by 4 bases; junction bases not matched to a gene: 5. CDR3 sequence reads: CASSPTSGRAYEQYF. The CDR3 DNA reads as TGTGCCAGCAGCCCCACTAGCGGGAGGGCTTACGAGCAGTACTTC.

The chain has TRBV28 and TRBJ1-1; tentatively, D is TRBD1 (5 bases). Trimming took 4 bases from V and 2 from J, leaving 17 bases between them. The CDR3 has 16 residues. The V gene's germline CDR1 is MDHEN and CDR2 SYDVKM. The CDR3 bases are TGTGCCAGCAGTTACGTTTTGGGGCAGCCCAACACTGAAGCTTTCTTT. It encodes CASSYVLGQPNTEAFF.

J is TRBJ2-5 and V is TRBV24-1, with D unresolved. V lost 4 bases, J lost 5 bases, and 13 bases lay in between. Germline CDR1 and CDR2: KGHDR and SFDVKD. The CDR3 has 14 amino acids. The CDR3 spells CATSETKVRETQYF. Here the CDR3 DNA reads TGTGCCACCAGTGAGACAAAGGTTAGGGAGACCCAGTACTTC.

The CDR3 sequence is CASSVTGNEAFF. CDR3 nucleotides: TGTGCCAGCAGCGTAACCGGGAATGAAGCTTTCTTT. This chain joins TRBV9 and TRBJ1-1; no definite D call. Deletions cut 1 base from V and 7 bases from J, with 8 bases between. CDR1 is SGDLS, CDR2 YYNGEE, per germline. The CDR3 contains 12 residues.

As DNA, the CDR3 is TGTGCCAGCAGCCTAGGGGACAGCAGGAACACTGAAGCTTTCTTT. Translated: CASSLGDSRNTEAFF. The chain is built from TRBV7-6 and TRBJ1-1; 7 positions agree with TRBD1. The CDR3 totals 15 residues. Looked up from germline, CDR1 is SGHVS and CDR2 is FNYEAQ. V was clipped by 5 bases and J by 1 base; unmatched bases: 7.

This chain connects TRBV4-3 to TRBJ2-7; D is possibly TRBD2 (6 bases). The CDR3 runs to 16 residues. Germline V gene data show CDR1 as LGHNA and CDR2 as YSLEER. V was pared by 1 base and J by 2 bases, with 15 bases between. CDR3 region: CASSQGASGHAYEQYF. As DNA, the CDR3 is TGCGCCAGCAGCCAAGGGGCCAGCGGGCACGCCTACGAGCAGTACTTC.

The chain uses TRBV21-1 and TRBJ2-2; no DNA check was done on the table's D call, TRBD2. TRBV21-1 is recorded as a pseudogene. This CDR3 has 14 residues. Written as DNA, the CDR3 is TGTGCCAGCACGGGACTAGCGGAAACCGGGGAGCTGTTTTTT. Protein product: CASTGLAETGELFF.

The rearrangement joins TRBV7-8 to TRBJ2-7; D possibly corresponds to TRBD2 (6 bases). The CDR3 totals 15 residues. CDR1 and CDR2 (germline): SGHVS, FQNEAQ. V lost 5 bases and J 6 bases, leaving 20 bases between the germline ends. The CDR3, as DNA: TGTGCCAGCAGCCAAACCGGGCCCCCCGGGGGCGAGCAGTACTTC. It specifies CASSQTGPPGGEQYF.